This T cell receptor (beta chain) was documented in a study of T-cell memory formation after mild COVID-19. Whole-study context: TCR clusters were mostly donor specific. Study findings and constraints: Largely, contracting CD4+ clones fell within CM and EM, and contracting CD8+ clones within EMRA.

Researchers used 5'RACE with constant-segment primers to make TCR alpha and TCR beta cDNA libraries that carry sample barcodes and UMIs. TCRdb processed the 5' RACE reads anew with MiXCR; each CDR3 protein has one entry. The repertoire has roughly 150,000 distinct CDR3 sequences, 14% of them found once; the top ten carry 12% to 15%. The CDR3 loop spans 15 amino acids. Trimming cost V 5 bases and J 6 bases; bases outside gene matches: 10. The germline V gene has CDR1 SNHLY and CDR2 FYNNEI. In its sample, this clonotype was seen a few times. The target antigen is unknown. Sequenced input: PBMCs or a T cell subset sorted from them (not recorded which). V gene TRBV2 combines with J gene TRBJ2-3; 8 bases agree with TRBD2. This receptor was identified in an adult woman who had mild COVID-19 (a few samples of this study predate the infection). Cell type and time point are not known. As DNA, the CDR3 is TGTGCCAGCAGTCGACTAGCGTTTGTGATGGATACGCAGTATTTT. This codes for CASSRLAFVMDTQYF.